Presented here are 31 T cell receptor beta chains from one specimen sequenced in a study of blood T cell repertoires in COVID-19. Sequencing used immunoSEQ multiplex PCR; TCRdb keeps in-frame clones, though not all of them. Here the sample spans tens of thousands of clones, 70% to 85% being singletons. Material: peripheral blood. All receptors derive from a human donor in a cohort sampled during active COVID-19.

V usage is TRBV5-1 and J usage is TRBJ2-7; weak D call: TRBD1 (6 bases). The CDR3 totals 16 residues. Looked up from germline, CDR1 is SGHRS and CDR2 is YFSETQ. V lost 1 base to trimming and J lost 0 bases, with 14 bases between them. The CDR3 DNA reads TGCGCCAGCAGCTTGTCGACAGGATATGCCTCCTACGAGCAGTACTTC. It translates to CASSLSTGYASYEQYF.

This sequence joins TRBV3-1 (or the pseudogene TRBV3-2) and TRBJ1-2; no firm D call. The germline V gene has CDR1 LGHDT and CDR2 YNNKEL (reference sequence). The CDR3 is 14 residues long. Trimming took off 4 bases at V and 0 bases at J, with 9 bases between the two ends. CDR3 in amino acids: CASSRRQANYGYTF. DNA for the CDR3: TGTGCCAGCAGCCGTCGACAAGCTAACTATGGCTACACCTTC.

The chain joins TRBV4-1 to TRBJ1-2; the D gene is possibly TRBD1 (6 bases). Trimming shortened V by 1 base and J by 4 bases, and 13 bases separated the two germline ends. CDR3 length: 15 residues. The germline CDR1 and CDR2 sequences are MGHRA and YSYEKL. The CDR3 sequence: CASSQGDTRSYGYTF. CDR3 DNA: TGCGCCAGCAGCCAAGGGGACACCCGTAGCTATGGCTACACCTTC.

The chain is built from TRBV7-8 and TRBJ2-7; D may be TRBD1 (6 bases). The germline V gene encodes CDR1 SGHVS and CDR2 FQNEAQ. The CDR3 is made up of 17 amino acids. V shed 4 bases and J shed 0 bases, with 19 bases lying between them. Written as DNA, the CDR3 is TGTGCCAGCAGCTCTCCCGGCGGACAGCTCCTCTCCTACGAGCAGTACTTC. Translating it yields CASSSPGGQLLSYEQYF.

CDR3 amino acids: CASSSRGPYEQYF. The CDR3, as DNA: TGTGCCAGCAGTAGCAGGGGGCCTTACGAGCAGTACTTC. The genes are TRBV7-9 and TRBJ2-7; 8 bases match TRBD1. Germline V gives CDR1 SEHNR, CDR2 FQNEAQ (reference sequence). Losses at the gene ends were 6 bases for V and 4 bases for J; bases not matched to a gene: 5. This CDR3 region has 13 residues. Looking up the rest from reference TRBV7-9 and TRBJ2-7 gives the full variable domain: DTGVSQNPRHKITKRGQNVTFRCDPISEHNRLYWYRQTLGQGPEFLTYFQNEAQLEKSRLLSDRFSAERPKGSFSTLEIQRTEQGDSAMYLCASSSRGPYEQYFGPGTRLTVT.

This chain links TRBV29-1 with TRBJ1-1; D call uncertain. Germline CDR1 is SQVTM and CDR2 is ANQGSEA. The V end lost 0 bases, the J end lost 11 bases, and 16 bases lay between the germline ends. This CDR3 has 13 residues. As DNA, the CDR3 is TGCAGCGTTGAAGATCTAGGTTCCTTTGAGGCTTTCTTT. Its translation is CSVEDLGSFEAFF. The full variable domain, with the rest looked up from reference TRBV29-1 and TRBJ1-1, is SAVISQKPSRDICQRGTSLTIQCQVDSQVTMMFWYRQQPGQSLTLIATANQGSEATYESGFVIDKFPISRPNLTFSTLTVSNMSPEDSSIYLCSVEDLGSFEAFFGQGTRLTVV.

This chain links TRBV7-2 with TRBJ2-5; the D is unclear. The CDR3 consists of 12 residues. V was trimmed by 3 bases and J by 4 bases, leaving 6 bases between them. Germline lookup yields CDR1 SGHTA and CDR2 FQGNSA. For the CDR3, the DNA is TGTGCCAGCAGCTTTAGACTAGAGACCCAGTACTTC. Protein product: CASSFRLETQYF.

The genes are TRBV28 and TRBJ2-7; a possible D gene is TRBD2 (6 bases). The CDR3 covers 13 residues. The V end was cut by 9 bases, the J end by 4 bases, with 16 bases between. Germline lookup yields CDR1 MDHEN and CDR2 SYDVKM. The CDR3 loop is CASSGLPTYEQYF. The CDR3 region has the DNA TGTGCCAGTTCGGGACTGCCGACATACGAGCAGTACTTC.

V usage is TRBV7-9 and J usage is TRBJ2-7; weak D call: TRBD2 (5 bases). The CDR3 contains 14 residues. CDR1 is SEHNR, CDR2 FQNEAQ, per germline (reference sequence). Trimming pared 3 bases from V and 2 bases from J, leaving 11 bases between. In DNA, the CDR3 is TGTGCCAGCAGCTTTGCGTGGGAGCCCTACGAGCAGTACTTC. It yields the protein CASSFAWEPYEQYF.

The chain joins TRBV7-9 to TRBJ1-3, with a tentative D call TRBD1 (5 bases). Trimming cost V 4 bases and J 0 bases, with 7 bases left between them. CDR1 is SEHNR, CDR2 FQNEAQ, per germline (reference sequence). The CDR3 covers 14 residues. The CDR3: CASSWTHSGNTIYF. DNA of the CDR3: TGTGCCAGCAGCTGGACACACTCTGGAAACACCATATATTTT. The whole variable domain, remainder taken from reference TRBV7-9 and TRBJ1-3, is DTGVSQNPRHKITKRGQNVTFRCDPISEHNRLYWYRQTLGQGPEFLTYFQNEAQLEKSRLLSDRFSAERPKGSFSTLEIQRTEQGDSAMYLCASSWTHSGNTIYFGEGSWLTVV.

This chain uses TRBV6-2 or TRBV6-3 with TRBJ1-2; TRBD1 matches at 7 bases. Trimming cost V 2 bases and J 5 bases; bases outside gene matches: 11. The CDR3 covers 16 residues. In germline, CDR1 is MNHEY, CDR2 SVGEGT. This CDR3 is CASSYTLDSRGYGYTF. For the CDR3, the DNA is TGTGCCAGCAGTTACACCTTGGACAGCAGGGGGTATGGCTACACCTTC.

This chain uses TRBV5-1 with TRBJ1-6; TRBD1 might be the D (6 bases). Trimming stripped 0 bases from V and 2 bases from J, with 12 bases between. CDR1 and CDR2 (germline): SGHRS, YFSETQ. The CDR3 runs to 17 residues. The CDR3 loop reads CASSLEGRGAYNSPLHF. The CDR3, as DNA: TGCGCCAGCAGCTTGGAAGGCAGGGGTGCCTATAATTCACCCCTCCACTTT.

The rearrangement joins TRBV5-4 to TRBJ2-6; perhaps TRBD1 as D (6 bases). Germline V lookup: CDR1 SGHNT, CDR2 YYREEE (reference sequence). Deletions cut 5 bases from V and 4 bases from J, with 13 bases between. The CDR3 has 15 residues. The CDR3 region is CASSLGTPGANVLTF. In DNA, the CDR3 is TGTGCCAGCAGTTTAGGGACACCCGGGGCCAACGTCCTGACTTTC.

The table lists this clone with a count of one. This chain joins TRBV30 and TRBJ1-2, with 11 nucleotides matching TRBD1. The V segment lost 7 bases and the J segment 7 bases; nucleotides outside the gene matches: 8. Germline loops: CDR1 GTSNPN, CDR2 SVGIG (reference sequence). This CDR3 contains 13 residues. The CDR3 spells CASLGQGVSGYTF. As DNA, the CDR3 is TGTGCCTCGTTGGGACAGGGGGTGAGTGGCTACACCTTC.

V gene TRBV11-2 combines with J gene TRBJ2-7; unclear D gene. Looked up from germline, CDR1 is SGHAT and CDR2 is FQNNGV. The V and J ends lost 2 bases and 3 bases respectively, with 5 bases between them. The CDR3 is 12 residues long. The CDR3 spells CASSLSGYEQYF. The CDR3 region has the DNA TGTGCCAGCAGCTTATCCGGCTACGAGCAGTACTTC.

The CDR3 nucleotides read TGCGCCAGCAGGAGGGACTCCTACGAGCAGTACTTC. It specifies CASRRDSYEQYF. This rearrangement joins TRBV5-1 to TRBJ2-7, with D perhaps matching TRBD2 (5 bases). The V end was cut by 5 bases, the J end by 0 bases, with 6 bases between. CDR1 and CDR2 from the germline V gene are SGHRS and YFSETQ. This CDR3 comprises 12 residues.

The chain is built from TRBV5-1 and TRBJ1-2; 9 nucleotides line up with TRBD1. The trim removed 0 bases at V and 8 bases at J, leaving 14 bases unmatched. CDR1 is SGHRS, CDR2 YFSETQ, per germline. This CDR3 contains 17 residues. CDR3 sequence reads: CASSLDPVGQGRRGYTF. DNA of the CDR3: TGCGCCAGCAGCTTGGACCCTGTAGGACAGGGGCGTCGGGGCTACACCTTC.

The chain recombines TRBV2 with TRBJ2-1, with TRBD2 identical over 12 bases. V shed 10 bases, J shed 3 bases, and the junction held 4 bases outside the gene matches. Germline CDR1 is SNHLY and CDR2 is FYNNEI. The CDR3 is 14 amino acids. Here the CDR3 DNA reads TGTGCCACCAAACTAGCGGGGGGCTACAATGAGCAGTTCTTC. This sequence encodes CATKLAGGYNEQFF.

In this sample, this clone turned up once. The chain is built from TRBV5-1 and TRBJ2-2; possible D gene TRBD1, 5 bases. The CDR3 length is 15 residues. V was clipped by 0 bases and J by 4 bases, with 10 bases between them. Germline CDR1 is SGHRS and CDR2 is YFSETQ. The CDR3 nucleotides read TGCGCCAGCAGCTTGGGGGGCAGTAGCACCGGGGAGCTGTTTTTT. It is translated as CASSLGGSSTGELFF.

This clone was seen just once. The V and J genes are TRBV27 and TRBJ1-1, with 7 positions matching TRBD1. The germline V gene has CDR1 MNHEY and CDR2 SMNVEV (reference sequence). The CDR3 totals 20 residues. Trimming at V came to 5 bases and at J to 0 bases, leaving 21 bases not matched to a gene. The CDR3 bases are TGTGCCAGCAGTCTCCGCGCGTGGACAGGACGTAGGGGCATGAACACTGAAGCTTTCTTT. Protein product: CASSLRAWTGRRGMNTEAFF.

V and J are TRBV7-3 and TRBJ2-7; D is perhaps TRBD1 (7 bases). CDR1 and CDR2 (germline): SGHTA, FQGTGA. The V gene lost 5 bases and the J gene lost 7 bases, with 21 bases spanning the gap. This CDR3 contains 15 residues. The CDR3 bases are TGTGCCAGCAGCCCTTCAGGGGGGACCCCTTGGGAGCAGTACTTC. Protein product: CASSPSGGTPWEQYF.

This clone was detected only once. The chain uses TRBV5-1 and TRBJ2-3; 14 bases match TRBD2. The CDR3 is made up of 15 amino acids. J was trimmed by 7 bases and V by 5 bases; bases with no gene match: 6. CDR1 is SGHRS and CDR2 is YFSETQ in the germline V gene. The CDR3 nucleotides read TGCGCCAGCAGGCCGACTAGCGGGGGGGCCTATACGCAGTATTTT. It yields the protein CASRPTSGGAYTQYF.

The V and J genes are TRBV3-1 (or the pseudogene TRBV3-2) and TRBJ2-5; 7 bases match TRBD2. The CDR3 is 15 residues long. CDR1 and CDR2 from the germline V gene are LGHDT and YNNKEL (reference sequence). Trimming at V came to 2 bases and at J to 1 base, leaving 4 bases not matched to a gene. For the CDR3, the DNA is TGTGCCAGCAGCCAAAAAAGGACTAGCCAAGAGACCCAGTACTTC. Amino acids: CASSQKRTSQETQYF.

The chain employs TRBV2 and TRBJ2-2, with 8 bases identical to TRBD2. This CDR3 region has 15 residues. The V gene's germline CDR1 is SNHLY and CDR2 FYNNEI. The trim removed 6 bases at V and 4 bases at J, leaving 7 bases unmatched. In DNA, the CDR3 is TGTGCCAGCAGGATAGAGCGGGGGAGCACCGGGGAGCTGTTTTTT. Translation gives CASRIERGSTGELFF.

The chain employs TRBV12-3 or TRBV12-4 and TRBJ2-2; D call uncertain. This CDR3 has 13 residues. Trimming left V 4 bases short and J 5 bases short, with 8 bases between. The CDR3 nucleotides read TGTGCCAGCAGTTCTCAAGAGACCGGGGAGCTGTTTTTT. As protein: CASSSQETGELFF.

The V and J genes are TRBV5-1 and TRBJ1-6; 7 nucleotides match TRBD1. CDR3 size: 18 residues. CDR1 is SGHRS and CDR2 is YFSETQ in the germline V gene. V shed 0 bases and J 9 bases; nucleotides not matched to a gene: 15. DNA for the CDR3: TGCGCCAGCAGCTTGGTCTCCGCAGGGGGTATGAGGTCTTCACCCCTCCACTTT. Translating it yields CASSLVSAGGMRSSPLHF. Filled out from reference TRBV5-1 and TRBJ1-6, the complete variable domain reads KAGVTQTPRYLIKTRGQQVTLSCSPISGHRSVSWYQQTPGQGLQFLFEYFSETQRNKGNFPGRFSGRQFSNSRSEMNVSTLELGDSALYLCASSLVSAGGMRSSPLHFGNGTRLTVT.

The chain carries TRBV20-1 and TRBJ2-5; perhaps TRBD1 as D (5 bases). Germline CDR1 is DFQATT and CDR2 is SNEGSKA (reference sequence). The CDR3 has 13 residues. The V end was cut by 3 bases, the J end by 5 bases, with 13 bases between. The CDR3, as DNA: TGCAGTGCTAGTCATGGGGCCCAGGAGACCCAGTACTTC. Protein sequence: CSASHGAQETQYF.

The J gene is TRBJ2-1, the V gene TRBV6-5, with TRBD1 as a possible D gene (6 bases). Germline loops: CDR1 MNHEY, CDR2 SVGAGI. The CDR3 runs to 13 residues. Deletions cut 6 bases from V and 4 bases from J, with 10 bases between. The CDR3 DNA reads TGTGCCAGCAGGACCAGGGGTTACAATGAGCAGTTCTTC. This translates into CASRTRGYNEQFF.

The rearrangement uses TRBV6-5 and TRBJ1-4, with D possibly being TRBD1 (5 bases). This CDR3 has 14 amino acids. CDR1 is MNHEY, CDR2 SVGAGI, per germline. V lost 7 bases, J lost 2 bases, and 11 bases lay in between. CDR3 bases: TGTGCCAGCATTCCAGGGCCGACTAATGAAAAACTGTTTTTT. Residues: CASIPGPTNEKLFF.

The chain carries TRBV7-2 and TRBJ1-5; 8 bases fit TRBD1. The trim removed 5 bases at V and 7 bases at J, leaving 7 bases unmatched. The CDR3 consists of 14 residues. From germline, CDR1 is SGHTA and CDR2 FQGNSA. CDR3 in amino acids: CASSVTGGWQPQHF. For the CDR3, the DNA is TGTGCCAGCAGCGTCACAGGGGGATGGCAGCCCCAGCATTTT.

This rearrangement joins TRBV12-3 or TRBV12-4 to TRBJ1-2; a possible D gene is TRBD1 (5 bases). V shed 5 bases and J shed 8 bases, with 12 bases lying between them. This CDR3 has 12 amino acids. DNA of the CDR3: TGTGCCAGCAGTACCAGGGTATTCGGCTACACCTTC. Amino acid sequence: CASSTRVFGYTF.